This TCR beta chain was profiled in a study of blood T cell repertoires in COVID-19. Study-wide background: Samples taken during acute and convalescent COVID-19 were collected in the United States, Italy and Spain. T cells, B-cell-depleted T cells, or PBMCs supplied cDNA or gDNA.

In the study's own analysis: Nucleated cell counts were estimated from reference gene primer amplification. The method was immunoSEQ multiplex PCR; TCRdb's version includes in-frame clones alone and lacks a portion of them. V, J and clone size reflect that table, while D and trimming were determined from the DNA. The sample records about 93,000 clones, 70% to 80% being singletons. Per germline, CDR1 SEHNR and CDR2 FQNEAQ (reference sequence). V trimming: 5 bases; J trimming: 9 bases; junction bases outside the gene matches: 9. The CDR3 has 16 amino acids. V usage is TRBV7-9 and J usage is TRBJ2-1; TRBD2 matches 14 bases. What was sequenced was peripheral blood. The source of this sequence is a human donor in a cohort sampled during active COVID-19. The CDR3 DNA follows: TGTGCCAGCAGCATACTCCCGGGACTAGCGGGAGTTGAGCAGTTCTTC. This translates into CASSILPGLAGVEQFF.